This T cell receptor beta chain was identified in a study of T cell clonotyping in hematopoietic cell transplantation. The CDR3 has 14 amino acids. Germline CDR1 reads SGDLS; CDR2 reads YYNGEE. The germline V and J ends were trimmed by 7 bases and 0 bases, with 11 bases remaining between them. Remarks on this clone: Its specificity is unknown.

Only in-frame clones appear in the TCRdb table, and some are missing; sequencing was by immunoSEQ multiplex PCR. The sample carries around 8,300 clones, over 65% recorded once. General study findings and limits: After transplant, recipient diversity fell while pathologically expanded clonotypes grew through day 180. Higher Inverse Simpson Index values in graft donor and pretransplant recipient predicted broader posttransplant TCR diversity.

The receptor was isolated from a male patient aged 55 to 70 who had an allogeneic stem cell transplant from an unrelated donor, so the T cells may come from the graft donor. Some clones in this sample may be carry-over from other donors' samples. The material sequenced was peripheral blood mononuclear cells, taken 100 days after allogeneic stem cell transplant. The V call is TRBV9, the J call TRBJ1-3, with D hard to call. CDR3 in DNA: TGTGCCAGCCGATCGGCAGCCTCTGGAAACACCATATATTTT. Translating it yields CASRSAASGNTIYF. Together with reference TRBV9 and TRBJ1-3, the CDR3 gives the full variable domain: DSGVTQTPKHLITATGQRVTLRCSPRSGDLSVYWYQQSLDQGLQFLIQYYNGEERAKGNILERFSAQQFPDLHSELNLSSLELGDSALYFCASRSAASGNTIYFGEGSWLTVV.